The 2 T cell receptor beta chains in this list originate from one sample, sequenced in a study of OX40 agonist ivuxolimab in advanced cancers. Generated by immunoSEQ multiplex PCR, the TCRdb table keeps only in-frame clones and is missing some. The sample consists of roughly 90,000 clones, roughly 85% of them appearing once. Specimen: CD4+ or CD8+ T cells sorted from blood, collected in a trial of the OX40 agonist ivuxolimab. The receptors originated from an adult with an advanced solid tumor such as melanoma, head and neck, liver or kidney cancer.

CDR3 DNA sequence: TGTGCCAGGGGGAGGGGTCACGAGCAGTACGTC. Protein: CARGRGHEQYV. The chain joins TRBV2 to TRBJ2-7; TRBD2 matches at 7 bases. The CDR3 is made up of 11 amino acids. V lost 9 bases to trimming and J lost 5 bases; unmatched junction nucleotides: 4. In germline, CDR1 is SNHLY, CDR2 FYNNEI.

This clone is a singleton in its sample. The rearrangement links TRBV11-2 to TRBJ1-1; perhaps TRBD1 as D (6 bases). The germline gives CDR1 SGHAT, CDR2 FQNNGV. The CDR3 covers 15 residues. The germline V and J ends were trimmed by 6 bases and 1 base, with 15 bases remaining between them. The DNA for the CDR3 is TGTGCCAGCAGTTTTACAGGGAGGACGAACACTGAAGCTTTCTTT. Its protein is CASSFTGRTNTEAFF. The full variable domain, completed using reference TRBV11-2 and TRBJ1-1, is EAGVAQSPRYKIIEKRQSVAFWCNPISGHATLYWYQQILGQGPKLLIQFQNNGVVDDSQLPKDRFSAERLKGVDSTLKIQPAKLEDSAVYLCASSFTGRTNTEAFFGQGTRLTVV.